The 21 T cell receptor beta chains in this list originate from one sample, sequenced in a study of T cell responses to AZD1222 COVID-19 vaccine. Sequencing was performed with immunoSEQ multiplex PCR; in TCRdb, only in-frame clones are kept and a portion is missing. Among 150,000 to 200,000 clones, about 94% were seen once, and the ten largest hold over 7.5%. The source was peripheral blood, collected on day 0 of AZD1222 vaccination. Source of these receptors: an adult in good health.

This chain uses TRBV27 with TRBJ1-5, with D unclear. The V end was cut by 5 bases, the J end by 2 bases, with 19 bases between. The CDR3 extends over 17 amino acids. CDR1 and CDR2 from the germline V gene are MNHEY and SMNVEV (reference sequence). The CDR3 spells CASSLTWPGYGNQPQHF. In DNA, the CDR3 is TGTGCCAGCAGTCTAACGTGGCCGGGATACGGCAATCAGCCCCAGCATTTT.

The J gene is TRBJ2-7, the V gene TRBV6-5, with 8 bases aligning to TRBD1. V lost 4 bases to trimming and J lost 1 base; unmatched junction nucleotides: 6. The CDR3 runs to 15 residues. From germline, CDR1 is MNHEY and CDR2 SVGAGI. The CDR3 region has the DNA TGTGCCAGCAGTTCCGACAGGGGCAAATCCTACGAGCAGTACTTC. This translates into CASSSDRGKSYEQYF.

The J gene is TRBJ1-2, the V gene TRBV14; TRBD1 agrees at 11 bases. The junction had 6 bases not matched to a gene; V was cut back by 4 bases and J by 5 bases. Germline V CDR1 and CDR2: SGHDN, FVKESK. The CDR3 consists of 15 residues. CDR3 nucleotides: TGTGCCAGCAGCCTACCCGGGACAGGGGGATATGGCTACACCTTC. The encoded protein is CASSLPGTGGYGYTF. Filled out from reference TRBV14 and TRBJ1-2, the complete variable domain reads EAGVTQFPSHSVIEKGQTVTLRCDPISGHDNLYWYRRVMGKEIKFLLHFVKESKQDESGMPNNRFLAERTGGTYSTLKVQPAELEDSGVYFCASSLPGTGGYGYTFGSGTRLTVV.

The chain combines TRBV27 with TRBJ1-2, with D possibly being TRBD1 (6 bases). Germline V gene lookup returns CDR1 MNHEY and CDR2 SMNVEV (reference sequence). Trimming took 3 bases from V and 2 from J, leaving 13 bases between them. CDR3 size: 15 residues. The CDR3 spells CASSLTTGPNYGYTF. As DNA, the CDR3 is TGTGCCAGCAGTTTGACGACAGGACCAAACTATGGCTACACCTTC.

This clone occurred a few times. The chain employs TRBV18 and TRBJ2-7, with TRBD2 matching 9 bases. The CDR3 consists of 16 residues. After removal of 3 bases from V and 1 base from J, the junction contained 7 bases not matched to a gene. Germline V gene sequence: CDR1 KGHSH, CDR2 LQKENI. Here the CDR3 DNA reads TGTGCCAGCTCACCGCCGACAACTAGCGGGTCCTACGAGCAGTACTTC. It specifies CASSPPTTSGSYEQYF.

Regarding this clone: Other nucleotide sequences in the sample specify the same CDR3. The CDR3 protein is CASSPQGNTEAFF. The CDR3 DNA reads TGTGCCAGCTCACCTCAGGGGAACACTGAAGCTTTCTTT. The V call is TRBV18, the J call TRBJ1-1, with D perhaps matching TRBD1 (5 bases). The germline CDR1 and CDR2 sequences are KGHSH and LQKENI. The CDR3 is 13 residues long. The V gene lost 3 bases and the J gene lost 1 base, with 6 bases spanning the gap.

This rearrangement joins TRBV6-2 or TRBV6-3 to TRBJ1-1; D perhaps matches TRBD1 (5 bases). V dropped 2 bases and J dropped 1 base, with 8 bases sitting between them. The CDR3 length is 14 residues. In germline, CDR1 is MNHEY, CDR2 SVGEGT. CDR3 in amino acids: CASSYVQGNTEAFF. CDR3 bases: TGTGCCAGCAGTTACGTCCAGGGGAACACTGAAGCTTTCTTT.

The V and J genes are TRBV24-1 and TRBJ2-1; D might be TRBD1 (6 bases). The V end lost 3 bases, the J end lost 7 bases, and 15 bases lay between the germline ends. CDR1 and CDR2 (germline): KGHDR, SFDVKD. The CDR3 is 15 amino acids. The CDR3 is CATSDPQGSKNEQFF. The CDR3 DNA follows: TGTGCCACCAGTGATCCCCAGGGGAGTAAGAATGAGCAGTTCTTC.

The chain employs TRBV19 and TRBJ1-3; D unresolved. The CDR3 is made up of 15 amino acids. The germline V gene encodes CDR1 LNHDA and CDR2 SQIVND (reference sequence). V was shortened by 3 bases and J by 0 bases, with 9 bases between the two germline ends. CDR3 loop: CASSIALGSGNTIYF. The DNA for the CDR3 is TGTGCCAGTAGTATCGCGTTAGGCTCTGGAAACACCATATATTTT.

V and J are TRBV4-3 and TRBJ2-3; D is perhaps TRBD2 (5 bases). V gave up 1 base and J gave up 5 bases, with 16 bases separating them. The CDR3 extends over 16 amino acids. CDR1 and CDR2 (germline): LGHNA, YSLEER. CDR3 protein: CASSQGAGPEGDTQYF. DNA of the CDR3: TGCGCCAGCAGCCAAGGGGCGGGTCCTGAGGGAGATACGCAGTATTTT.

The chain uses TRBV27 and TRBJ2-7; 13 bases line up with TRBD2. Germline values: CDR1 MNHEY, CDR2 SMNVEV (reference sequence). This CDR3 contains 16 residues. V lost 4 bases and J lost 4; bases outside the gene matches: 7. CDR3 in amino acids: CASSSGRTSGSYEQYF. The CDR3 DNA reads TGTGCCAGCAGTTCAGGGCGGACTAGCGGGAGTTACGAGCAGTACTTC.

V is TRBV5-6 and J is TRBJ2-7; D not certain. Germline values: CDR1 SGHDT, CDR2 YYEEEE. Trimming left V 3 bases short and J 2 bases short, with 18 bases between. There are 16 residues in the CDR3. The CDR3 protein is CASSWAGPAKPYEQYF. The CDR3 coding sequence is TGTGCCAGCAGCTGGGCCGGCCCTGCTAAGCCCTACGAGCAGTACTTC.

The CDR3 protein is CASSLGGDRLKFF. The CDR3 coding sequence is TGTGCCAGCAGTTTAGGGGGGGACAGGTTAAAGTTCTTC. The chain has TRBV27 and TRBJ2-1; possibly TRBD1 for D (8 bases). V lost 2 bases to trimming and J lost 14 bases, with 16 bases between them. Germline V lookup: CDR1 MNHEY, CDR2 SMNVEV (reference sequence). This CDR3 has 13 amino acids.

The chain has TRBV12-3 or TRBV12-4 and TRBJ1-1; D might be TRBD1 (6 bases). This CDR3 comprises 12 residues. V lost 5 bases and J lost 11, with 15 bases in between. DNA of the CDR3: TGTGCCAGCAGTGACGACAGGCAGGGCGCTTTCTTT. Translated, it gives CASSDDRQGAFF.

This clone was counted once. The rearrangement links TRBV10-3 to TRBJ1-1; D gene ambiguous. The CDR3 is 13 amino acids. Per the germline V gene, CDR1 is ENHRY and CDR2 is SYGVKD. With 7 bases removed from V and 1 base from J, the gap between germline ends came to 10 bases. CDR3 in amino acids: CAITADRNTEAFF. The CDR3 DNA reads TGTGCCATCACTGCGGACCGGAACACTGAAGCTTTCTTT.

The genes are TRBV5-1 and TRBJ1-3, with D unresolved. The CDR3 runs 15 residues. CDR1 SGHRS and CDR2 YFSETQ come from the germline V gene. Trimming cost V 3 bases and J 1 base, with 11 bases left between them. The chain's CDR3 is CASSSGSTSGNTIYF. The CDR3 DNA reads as TGCGCCAGCAGCTCGGGCAGCACATCTGGAAACACCATATATTTT. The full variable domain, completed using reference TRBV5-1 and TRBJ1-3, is KAGVTQTPRYLIKTRGQQVTLSCSPISGHRSVSWYQQTPGQGLQFLFEYFSETQRNKGNFPGRFSGRQFSNSRSEMNVSTLELGDSALYLCASSSGSTSGNTIYFGEGSWLTVV.

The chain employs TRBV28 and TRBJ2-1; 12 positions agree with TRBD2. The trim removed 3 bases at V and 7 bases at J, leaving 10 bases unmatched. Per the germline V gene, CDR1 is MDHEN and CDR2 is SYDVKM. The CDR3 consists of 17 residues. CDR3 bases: TGTGCCAGCAGTTTCGCGGCCTGGACTAGCGGGATGAATGAGCAGTTCTTC. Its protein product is CASSFAAWTSGMNEQFF. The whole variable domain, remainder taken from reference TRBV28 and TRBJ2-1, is DVKVTQSSRYLVKRTGEKVFLECVQDMDHENMFWYRQDPGLGLRLIYFSYDVKMKEKGDIPEGYSVSREKKERFSLILESASTNQTSMYLCASSFAAWTSGMNEQFFGPGTRLTVL.

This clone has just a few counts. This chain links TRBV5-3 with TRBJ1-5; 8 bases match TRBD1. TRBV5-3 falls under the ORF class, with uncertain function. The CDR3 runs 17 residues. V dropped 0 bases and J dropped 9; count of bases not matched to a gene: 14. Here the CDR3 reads CARSLVGGQGLFWPQHF. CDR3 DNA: TGTGCCAGAAGCTTGGTGGGAGGACAGGGACTTTTCTGGCCCCAGCATTTT.

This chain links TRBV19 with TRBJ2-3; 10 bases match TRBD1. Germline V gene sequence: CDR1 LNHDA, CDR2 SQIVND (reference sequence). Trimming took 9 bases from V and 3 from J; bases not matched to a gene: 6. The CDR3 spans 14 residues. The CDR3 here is CASRDRGDTDTQYF. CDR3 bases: TGTGCCAGCCGGGACAGGGGCGATACAGATACGCAGTATTTT.

CDR3 DNA sequence: TGTGCCAGCAGCACCGGGGGACGGGAAAGACAGTACTTC. This translates into CASSTGGRERQYF. V gene TRBV5-6 combines with J gene TRBJ2-7; D possibly corresponds to TRBD2 (6 bases). Looked up from germline, CDR1 is SGHDT and CDR2 is YYEEEE. Trimming cost V 4 bases and J 10 bases, with 18 bases left between them. This CDR3 has 13 amino acids.

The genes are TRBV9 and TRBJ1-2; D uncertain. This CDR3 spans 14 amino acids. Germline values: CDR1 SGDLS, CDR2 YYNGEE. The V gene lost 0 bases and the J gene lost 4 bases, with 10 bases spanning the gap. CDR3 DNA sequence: TGTGCCAGCAGCGTAGGCGAAGGTAGCTATGGCTACACCTTC. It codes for CASSVGEGSYGYTF.